These 5 T cell receptor beta chains share one sample of origin, sequenced in a study of shared clonotypes between healthy human individuals. Some clones are missing from TCRdb's copy, which holds only in-frame ones; the method was immunoSEQ multiplex PCR. Of roughly 1,500,000 clones in the sample, roughly 98.5% were seen once. Source material: naive CD4+ T cells sorted from blood. Subset in this sample: CD45RA+ positively selected. These receptors all come from a man aged 30-40 years in good health.

This chain joins TRBV6-1 and TRBJ1-2; 7 nucleotides line up with TRBD1. Germline loops: CDR1 MNHNS, CDR2 SASEGT. The trim removed 6 bases at V and 2 bases at J, leaving 3 bases unmatched. This CDR3 is 13 amino acids long. The CDR3: CASRWGQNYGYTF. The CDR3 DNA sequence: TGTGCCAGCAGATGGGGACAGAACTATGGCTACACCTTC.

The genes are TRBV5-6 and TRBJ2-1; D gene unclear. V was shortened by 0 bases and J by 3 bases, with 13 bases between the two germline ends. Germline CDR1 is SGHDT and CDR2 is YYEEEE. The CDR3 is 16 residues long. The CDR3 region has the DNA TGTGCCAGCAGCTTGGGTGGGATCGGAAACTACAATGAGCAGTTCTTC. It yields the protein CASSLGGIGNYNEQFF.

The chain combines TRBV5-1 with TRBJ1-1; 9 bases are a match to TRBD1. V lost 1 base, J lost 5 bases, and 12 bases stayed unmatched. CDR1 and CDR2 from the germline V gene are SGHRS and YFSETQ. CDR3 length equals 17 residues. The CDR3 DNA reads TGCGCCAGCAGCTTGATCCAGGGACAGGGAGGTTGGACTGAAGCTTTCTTT. It codes for CASSLIQGQGGWTEAFF.

The count of this clone is one. The rearrangement joins TRBV19 to TRBJ2-6; 8 bases fit TRBD2. The CDR3 contains 16 residues. Germline CDR1 and CDR2: LNHDA and SQIVND (reference sequence). The junction had 9 bases not matched to a gene; V was cut back by 10 bases and J by 1 base. The CDR3 DNA reads as TGTGCCATCCAGCGGGAGAAGAGGTCTGGGGCCAACGTCCTGACTTTC. Its protein is CAIQREKRSGANVLTF.

Here the CDR3 reads CASSLDPGLGGTGELFF. DNA of the CDR3: TGTGCCAGCAGCTTAGACCCGGGACTAGGTGGCACCGGGGAGCTGTTTTTT. The chain has TRBV11-3 and TRBJ2-2, with 8 nucleotides matching TRBD2. In germline, CDR1 is SGHNT, CDR2 YENEEA. There are 17 residues in the CDR3. Trimming at V came to 0 bases and at J to 4 bases, leaving 7 bases not matched to a gene.